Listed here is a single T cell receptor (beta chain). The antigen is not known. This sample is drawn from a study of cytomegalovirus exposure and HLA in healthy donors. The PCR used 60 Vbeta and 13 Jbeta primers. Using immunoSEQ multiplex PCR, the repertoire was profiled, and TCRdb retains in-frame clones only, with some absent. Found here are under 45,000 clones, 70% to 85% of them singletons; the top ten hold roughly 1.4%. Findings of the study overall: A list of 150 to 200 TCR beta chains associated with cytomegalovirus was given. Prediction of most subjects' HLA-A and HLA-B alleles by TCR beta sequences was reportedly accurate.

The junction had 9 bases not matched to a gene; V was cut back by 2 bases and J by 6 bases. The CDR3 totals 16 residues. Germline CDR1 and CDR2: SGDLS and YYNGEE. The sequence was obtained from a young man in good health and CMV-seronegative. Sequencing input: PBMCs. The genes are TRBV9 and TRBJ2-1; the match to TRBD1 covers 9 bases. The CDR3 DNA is TGTGCCAGCAGCGTCGCTGACAGGGGGTTTTCCAATGAGCAGTTCTTC. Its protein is CASSVADRGFSNEQFF.